A selection of T cell receptor beta chains follows, all from one sample in a study of response to subunit inactivated influenza vaccine. TCRdb independently ran MiXCR on the RT-PCR reads; one entry per CDR3 protein. The table has hundreds of thousands of distinct CDR3 sequences, under 9% seen once. Sample: PBMCs from blood, taken 23 months after vaccination. The receptors come from a man aged 45-69 years who received an inactivated influenza vaccine. The CDR3 runs from the conserved cysteine through the conserved F or W. Fields, in order: clone size, J gene, D gene, V gene, CDR3 protein, CDR3 DNA. The D gene is left open where the match is weak. Clone size is not always given. Where it is, it says once, few, many or a class for expanded clones.

>few|TRBJ2-4|-|TRBV18
CASSPSQAKNIQYF
TGTGCCAGCTCACCGAGTCAAGCCAAAAACATTCAGTACTTC
>-|TRBJ2-3|-|TRBV5-1
CASSLDYQSTDTQYF
TGCGCCAGCAGCTTGGACTATCAGAGCACAGATACGCAGTATTTT
>few|TRBJ2-3|-|TRBV14
CASSQEPGVSTDTQYF
TGTGCCAGCAGCCAAGAACCGGGAGTGAGCACAGATACGCAGTATTTT
>many|TRBJ1-3|-|TRBV5-1
CASRAQGTGNTIYF
TGCGCCAGCAGAGCACAGGGAACTGGAAACACCATATATTTT
>many|TRBJ2-5|TRBD1|TRBV28
CASSSGTGVRETQYF
TGTGCCAGCAGTTCTGGGACAGGGGTCAGGGAGACCCAGTACTTC
>many|TRBJ2-7|-|TRBV11-2
CASSLVGTRDGQYF
TGTGCCAGCAGCTTAGTGGGGACAAGGGATGGGCAGTACTTC
>many|TRBJ2-1|TRBD2|TRBV20-1
CSARDLAGATYNEQFF
TGCAGTGCTAGAGACCTAGCGGGGGCGACCTACAATGAGCAGTTCTTC
>-|TRBJ2-7|-|TRBV20-1
CSASTGSGRGTYEQYF
TGCAGTGCTAGTACGGGATCCGGGCGGGGAACCTACGAGCAGTACTTC
>many|TRBJ2-7|-|TRBV20-1
CSAAENEQYF
TGCAGTGCAGCGGAGAACGAGCAGTACTTC
>-|TRBJ1-1|-|TRBV9
CASSASSLNTEAFF
TGTGCCAGCAGCGCGTCCTCCTTGAACACTGAAGCTTTCTTT
>-|TRBJ2-3|TRBD2|TRBV28
CASSSIRTSGSSDTRYF
TGTGCCAGCAGTTCCATCAGGACTAGCGGGAGCTCAGATACGCGGTATTTT